One sample yielded the 21 T cell receptor beta chains listed below, sequenced in a study of blood T cell repertoires in COVID-19. Sequencing used immunoSEQ multiplex PCR; TCRdb keeps in-frame clones, though not all of them. The table records approximately 190,000 clones, roughly 80% of them present only once. The specimen was peripheral blood. All receptors derive from a woman in her 30s with acute or convalescent COVID-19.

V is TRBV27 and J is TRBJ1-6, with D unclear. The V end was cut by 1 base, the J end by 0 bases, with 19 bases between. Germline V gene lookup returns CDR1 MNHEY and CDR2 SMNVEV (reference sequence). The CDR3 covers 20 residues. The CDR3 sequence is CASSLFQTPTESSYNSPLHF. Written as DNA, the CDR3 is TGTGCCAGCAGTTTATTCCAGACTCCAACTGAGAGCTCCTATAATTCACCCCTCCACTTT.

This clone turned up a few times. The chain employs TRBV13 and TRBJ1-4; no clear D gene. Deletions cut 5 bases from V and 1 base from J, with 8 bases between. The CDR3 has 14 residues. The germline V gene encodes CDR1 PRHDT and CDR2 FYEKMQ (reference sequence). The chain's CDR3 is CASSARETNEKLFF. CDR3 in DNA: TGTGCCAGCAGCGCAAGAGAAACTAATGAAAAACTGTTTTTT.

The J gene is TRBJ1-4, the V gene TRBV6-5; maybe TRBD1 (6 bases). The V gene lost 8 bases and the J gene lost 7 bases, with 14 bases spanning the gap. Germline V CDR1 and CDR2: MNHEY, SVGAGI. This CDR3 region has 13 residues. The CDR3 here is CASRGAGREKLFF. DNA of the CDR3: TGTGCCAGCCGGGGGGCAGGTCGTGAAAAACTGTTTTTT.

The chain couples TRBV4-2 to TRBJ1-2; TRBD1 aligns across 7 bases. Germline V CDR1 and CDR2: LGHNA, YNFKEQ. V lost 1 base to trimming and J lost 5 bases; unmatched junction nucleotides: 1. The CDR3 spans 13 residues. The CDR3: CASSQGDSYGYTF. CDR3 in DNA: TGTGCCAGCAGCCAAGGGGACAGTTATGGCTACACCTTC.

The CDR3 nucleotides are TGCAGCGTTAGGTCGGGAGGGGGGGGAGAGACCCAGTACTTC. Translating gives CSVRSGGGGETQYF. The chain has TRBV29-1 and TRBJ2-5, with 8 bases matching TRBD2. The CDR3 extends over 14 amino acids. Unmatched junction bases numbered 9, after V lost 5 bases and J lost 4 bases. CDR1 is SQVTM and CDR2 is ANQGSEA in the germline V gene.

V and J are TRBV18 and TRBJ1-5, with a weak D call TRBD1 (5 bases). The CDR3 has 16 amino acids. Looked up from germline, CDR1 is KGHSH and CDR2 is LQKENI. V gave up 2 bases and J gave up 1 base, with 12 bases separating them. Here the CDR3 reads CASSPSGGRSNQPQHF. The DNA for the CDR3 is TGTGCCAGCTCACCAAGCGGGGGAAGGAGCAATCAGCCCCAGCATTTT.

Notes on this clone: Other DNA sequences from this sample encode an identical CDR3 as well. The rearrangement joins TRBV9 to TRBJ2-2; a weak D match, TRBD2 (5 bases). The ends were cut back, 0 bases at V and 5 bases at J, with 11 bases in the middle. CDR1 and CDR2 from the germline V gene are SGDLS and YYNGEE. This CDR3 spans 15 amino acids. The CDR3 reads CASSVAGVGTGELFF. The CDR3 bases are TGTGCCAGCAGCGTAGCCGGGGTTGGGACCGGGGAGCTGTTTTTT.

Points on this clone: Relative to the germline gene, one junction end is altered; a read error may explain this. The chain joins TRBV3-1 (or the pseudogene TRBV3-2) to TRBJ2-7, with 7 bases identical to TRBD1. The germline V gene encodes CDR1 LGHDT and CDR2 YNNKEL (reference sequence). CDR3 length: 13 residues. Here the CDR3 reads CASSQPDRACGDF. Written as DNA, the CDR3 is TGTGCCAGCAGCCAGCCCGACAGGGCCTGTGGGGACTTC.

CDR3 sequence reads: CASSLGWTGVNEKLFF. In DNA, the CDR3 is TGTGCCAGCAGCTTGGGGTGGACAGGGGTTAATGAAAAACTGTTTTTT. The V call is TRBV7-8, the J call TRBJ1-4; the match to TRBD1 covers 9 bases. Germline CDR1 and CDR2: SGHVS and FQNEAQ. The CDR3 consists of 16 residues. Germline trimming cut 3 bases from V and 4 bases from J; bases unmatched to any gene: 6.

This clone has only one observation. The chain combines TRBV5-4 with TRBJ2-2; the match to TRBD1 covers 7 bases. Germline CDR1 reads SGHNT; CDR2 reads YYREEE (reference sequence). This CDR3 spans 17 amino acids. J was trimmed by 0 bases and V by 4 bases; bases with no gene match: 9. The CDR3, as DNA: TGTGCCAGCAGCACAGAATCCGGGACAGCGAACACCGGGGAGCTGTTTTTT. This translates into CASSTESGTANTGELFF.

The J gene is TRBJ2-7, the V gene TRBV28, with TRBD2 matching 7 bases. CDR3 length: 14 residues. Trimming cost V 10 bases and J 6 bases; bases outside gene matches: 15. Germline V gives CDR1 MDHEN, CDR2 SYDVKM. This chain's CDR3 is CATENGGTWVEQYF. The CDR3 DNA reads TGTGCCACCGAAAACGGGGGGACGTGGGTCGAGCAGTACTTC.

The V call is TRBV27, the J call TRBJ2-1; D is uncertain. This CDR3 spans 14 amino acids. Germline V lookup: CDR1 MNHEY, CDR2 SMNVEV (reference sequence). Trimming shortened V by 3 bases and J by 4 bases, and 10 bases separated the two germline ends. CDR3 loop: CASSFGHSYNEQFF. The DNA of the CDR3 is TGTGCCAGCAGTTTTGGGCATTCGTACAATGAGCAGTTCTTC.

The rearrangement uses TRBV12-5 and TRBJ2-5; D may be TRBD2 (7 bases). Germline CDR1 is LGHNT and CDR2 is FRNRAP. Trimming cost V 9 bases and J 1 base, with 15 bases left between them. The CDR3 has 14 residues. The CDR3 DNA reads TGTGCTAGAGGGGGGCTAGCGGTCCAAGAGACCCAGTACTTC. Translating it yields CARGGLAVQETQYF.

The V and J genes are TRBV5-6 and TRBJ2-1; perhaps TRBD2 as D (5 bases). The V end was cut by 3 bases, the J end by 3 bases, with 13 bases between. Germline V gives CDR1 SGHDT, CDR2 YYEEEE. The CDR3 covers 15 residues. CDR3 sequence: CASSSGVADYNEQFF. In DNA form, the CDR3 reads TGTGCCAGCAGCTCCGGGGTAGCCGACTACAATGAGCAGTTCTTC.

The table lists this clone with a few counts. This chain uses TRBV12-5 with TRBJ1-2; TRBD1 aligns across 9 bases. The V gene end was trimmed by 5 bases and the J gene end by 4 bases; junction bases not matched to a gene: 11. The CDR3 is 16 residues long. Germline V CDR1 and CDR2: LGHNT, FRNRAP. This chain's CDR3 is CASGLSSGTGIYGYTF. The CDR3 region has the DNA TGTGCTAGTGGTCTCTCTTCCGGGACAGGGATCTATGGCTACACCTTC.

The chain joins TRBV7-9 to TRBJ1-2; D is possibly TRBD1 (6 bases). V was clipped by 5 bases and J by 2 bases, with 21 bases between them. The CDR3 length is 17 residues. Germline V CDR1 and CDR2: SEHNR, FQNEAQ (reference sequence). CDR3 sequence (DNA): TGTGCCAGCAGCCAAGACATTCAGGGGCCTCCCAACTATGGCTACACCTTC. This translates into CASSQDIQGPPNYGYTF.

The chain joins TRBV4-2 to TRBJ2-5; the match to TRBD2 covers 9 bases. Germline loops: CDR1 LGHNA, CDR2 YNFKEQ. J gave up 5 bases and V 4 bases, and 11 bases lay outside the gene matches. This CDR3 has 16 residues. The CDR3 here is CASSLYSDSGSETQYF. CDR3 nucleotides: TGTGCCAGCAGCCTATACTCCGATAGCGGGAGTGAGACCCAGTACTTC.

The chain couples TRBV3-1 (or the pseudogene TRBV3-2) to TRBJ2-3; maybe TRBD2 (6 bases). Per germline, CDR1 LGHDT and CDR2 YNNKEL (reference sequence). The CDR3 consists of 16 residues. With 1 base removed from V and 3 bases from J, the gap between germline ends came to 14 bases. The CDR3 is CASSQVLEGITDTQYF. CDR3 DNA sequence: TGTGCCAGCAGCCAAGTTTTGGAGGGGATAACAGATACGCAGTATTTT.

This clone was found a few times. The J gene is TRBJ1-3, the V gene TRBV30; 8 positions match TRBD1. Germline V lookup: CDR1 GTSNPN, CDR2 SVGIG (reference sequence). There are 17 residues in the CDR3. V was pared by 0 bases and J by 1 base, with 8 bases of the junction left unmatched. In DNA, the CDR3 is TGTGCCTGGAGTGTACGGCAGGGGGCTAGGTCTGGAAACACCATATATTTT. Protein: CAWSVRQGARSGNTIYF.

The chain joins TRBV7-8 to TRBJ2-7; possible D gene TRBD2, 5 bases. Germline V lookup: CDR1 SGHVS, CDR2 FQNEAQ. V was shortened by 1 base and J by 2 bases, with 12 bases between the two germline ends. This CDR3 region has 15 residues. The chain's CDR3 is CASSLVPSTAYEQYF. CDR3 nucleotide sequence: TGTGCCAGCAGCTTAGTCCCTAGCACAGCCTACGAGCAGTACTTC.

The chain recombines TRBV5-1 with TRBJ2-1, with 7 positions matching TRBD2. The CDR3 runs 15 residues. In germline, CDR1 is SGHRS, CDR2 YFSETQ. Unmatched junction bases numbered 4, after V lost 4 bases and J lost 0 bases. The CDR3 region is CASSQSGNSYNEQFF. The CDR3 bases are TGCGCCAGCAGCCAAAGCGGGAACTCCTACAATGAGCAGTTCTTC.